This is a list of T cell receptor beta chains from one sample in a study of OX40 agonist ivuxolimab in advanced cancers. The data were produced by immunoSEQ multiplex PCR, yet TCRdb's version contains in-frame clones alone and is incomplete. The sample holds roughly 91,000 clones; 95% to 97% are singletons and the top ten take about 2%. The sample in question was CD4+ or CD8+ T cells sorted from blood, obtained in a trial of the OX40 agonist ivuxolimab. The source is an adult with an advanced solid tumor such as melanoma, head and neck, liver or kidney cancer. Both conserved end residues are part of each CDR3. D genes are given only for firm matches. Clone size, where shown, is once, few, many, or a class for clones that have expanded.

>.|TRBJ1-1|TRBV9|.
CASSDGEGAFF
TGTGCCAGCAGCGATGGGGAGGGAGCTTTCTTT
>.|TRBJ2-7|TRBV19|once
CASTPGTLYEQYF
TGTGCCAGTACACCCGGGACCCTCTACGAGCAGTACTTC
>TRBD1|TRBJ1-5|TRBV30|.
CAWSGGTGRQPQHF
TGTGCCTGGAGTGGCGGGACAGGGAGACAGCCCCAGCATTTT
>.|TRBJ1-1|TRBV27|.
CASSPLESNTEAFF
TGTGCCAGCAGCCCCCTCGAATCGAACACTGAAGCTTTCTTT
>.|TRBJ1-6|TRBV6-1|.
CASSENTGYGSPLHF
TGTGCCAGCAGTGAAAATACAGGGTACGGTTCACCCCTCCACTTT
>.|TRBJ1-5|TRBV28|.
CASSFRGGRQPQHF
TGTGCCAGCAGTTTCAGGGGAGGGAGGCAGCCCCAGCATTTT
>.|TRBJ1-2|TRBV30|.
CAWSVLAGINYGYTF
TGTGCCTGGAGTGTACTGGCAGGGATTAACTATGGCTACACCTTC
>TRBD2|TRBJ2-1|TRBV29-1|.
CSVLTGGPGNEQFF
TGCAGCGTTTTGACGGGAGGGCCAGGTAATGAGCAGTTCTTC
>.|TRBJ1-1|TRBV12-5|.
CASGFLAFF
TGTGCTAGTGGTTTTTTGGCTTTCTTT
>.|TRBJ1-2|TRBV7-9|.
CASSLEWGNDGYTF
TGTGCCAGCAGCTTAGAATGGGGGAATGATGGCTACACCTTC
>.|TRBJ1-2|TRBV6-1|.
CASSEIVRDRGYTF
TGTGCCAGCAGTGAAATCGTCAGGGATCGTGGCTACACCTTC
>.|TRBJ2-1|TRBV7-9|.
CASSPRYDQGLNNEQFF
TGTGCCAGCAGCCCTAGATATGATCAGGGACTCAACAATGAGCAGTTCTTC
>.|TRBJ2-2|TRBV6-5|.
CASSYGRPDTGELFF
TGTGCCAGCAGTTACGGGCGGCCGGACACCGGGGAGCTGTTTTTT
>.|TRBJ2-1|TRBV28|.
CASSLPTDSSYNEQFF
TGTGCCAGCAGTTTACCCACCGACAGCTCCTACAATGAGCAGTTCTTC
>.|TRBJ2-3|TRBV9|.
CASSGVADTQYF
TGTGCCAGCAGCGGGGTAGCAGATACGCAGTATTTT
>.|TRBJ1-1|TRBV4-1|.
CASSQVNMDAEAFF
TGCGCCAGCAGCCAAGTGAACATGGACGCTGAAGCTTTCTTT
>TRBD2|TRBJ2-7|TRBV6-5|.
CASRLAGVGEQYF
TGTGCCAGCAGACTAGCGGGGGTGGGCGAGCAGTACTTC
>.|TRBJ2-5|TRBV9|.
CASSAWGTRIQETQYF
TGTGCCAGCAGCGCTTGGGGGACTCGTATCCAAGAGACCCAGTACTTC
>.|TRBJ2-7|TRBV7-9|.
CASSLAGDYEQYF
TGTGCCAGCAGCTTAGCGGGGGACTACGAGCAGTACTTC
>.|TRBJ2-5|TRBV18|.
CASSPPGGRETQYF
TGTGCCAGCTCACCCCCCGGGGGTCGGGAGACCCAGTACTTC
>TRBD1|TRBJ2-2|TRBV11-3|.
CASSSRGPGELFF
TGTGCCAGCAGCTCCAGGGGGCCCGGGGAGCTGTTTTTT
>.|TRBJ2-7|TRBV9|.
CASRGEQYF
TGTGCCAGCAGAGGAGAGCAGTACTTC
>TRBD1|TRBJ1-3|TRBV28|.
CASSQVGQVAGNTIYF
TGTGCCAGCAGCCAAGTAGGACAGGTTGCTGGAAACACCATATATTTT
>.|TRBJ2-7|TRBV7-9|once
CASSLAGGQVHEQYF
TGTGCCAGCAGCTTAGCGGGGGGACAAGTCCACGAGCAGTACTTC
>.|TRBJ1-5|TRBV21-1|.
CASSKERVFSRRLSNQPQHF
TGTGCCAGCAGCAAAGAGCGCGTCTTTTCTCGGCGGCTGAGCAATCAGCCCCAGCATTTT
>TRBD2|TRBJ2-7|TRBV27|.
CASTLRGGGGEQYF
TGTGCCAGCACCCTAAGGGGCGGGGGAGGCGAGCAGTACTTC
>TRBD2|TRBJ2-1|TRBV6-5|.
CASSPLAGGGNEQFF
TGTGCCAGCTCCCCTCTAGCGGGAGGAGGCAATGAGCAGTTCTTC
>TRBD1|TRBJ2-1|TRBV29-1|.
CSVEEADRGSYNEQFF
TGCAGCGTTGAAGAGGCGGACAGGGGCTCATACAATGAGCAGTTCTTC
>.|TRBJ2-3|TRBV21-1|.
CASSKEGRRLASTDTQYF
TGTGCCAGCAGTAAAGAAGGTCGACGACTAGCCAGCACAGATACGCAGTATTTT
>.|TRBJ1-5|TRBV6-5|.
CASSQDISNQPQHF
TGTGCCAGCAGTCAGGACATTAGCAATCAGCCCCAGCATTTT
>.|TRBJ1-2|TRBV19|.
CASSSTQHYGYTF
TGTGCCAGTAGTTCGACTCAACACTACGGCTACACCTTC
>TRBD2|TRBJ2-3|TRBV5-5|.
CASSLEGLAGVVPTDTQYF
TGTGCCAGCAGCCTTGAGGGACTAGCGGGAGTGGTCCCTACAGATACGCAGTATTTT
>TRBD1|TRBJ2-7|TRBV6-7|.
CASSYKGQDLRRSYEQYF
TGTGCCAGCAGTTACAAAGGACAGGACCTACGTCGATCCTACGAGCAGTACTTC
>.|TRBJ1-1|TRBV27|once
CASSLYRADTEAFF
TGTGCCAGCAGTTTGTACAGGGCGGACACTGAAGCTTTCTTT
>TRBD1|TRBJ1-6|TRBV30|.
CAWSLGTGGRSPLHF
TGTGCCTGGAGCCTCGGGACAGGGGGCCGTTCACCCCTCCACTTT
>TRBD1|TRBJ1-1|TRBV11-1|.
CASSVWTGNTEAFF
TGTGCCAGCAGCGTGTGGACAGGGAACACTGAAGCTTTCTTT
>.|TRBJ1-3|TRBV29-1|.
CSVSGNSGNTIYF
TGCAGCGTATCAGGAAACTCTGGAAACACCATATATTTT
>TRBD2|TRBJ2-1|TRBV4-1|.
CASSQGTSSVTNNEQFF
TGCGCCAGCAGCCAAGGGACTAGCTCGGTAACTAATAATGAGCAGTTCTTC
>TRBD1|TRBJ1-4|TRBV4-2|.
CASSLDREELFF
TGTGCCAGCAGCCTCGACAGGGAGGAACTGTTTTTT
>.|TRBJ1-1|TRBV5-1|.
CASSLSPDTNTEAFF
TGCGCCAGCAGCTTGTCCCCGGACACGAACACTGAAGCTTTCTTT
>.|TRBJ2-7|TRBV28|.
CASSELRNEQYF
TGTGCCAGCTCCGAGCTGAGAAACGAGCAGTACTTC
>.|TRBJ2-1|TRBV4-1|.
CASSPYAADNEQFF
TGCGCCAGCAGCCCTTACGCGGCGGACAATGAGCAGTTCTTC
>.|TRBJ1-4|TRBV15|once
CATSQTFDGNEKLFF
TGTGCCACCAGCCAAACCTTCGACGGTAATGAAAAACTGTTTTTT
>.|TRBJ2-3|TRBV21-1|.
CASSKAPNTSGRGTDTQYF
TGTGCCAGCAGCAAAGCTCCGAATACTAGCGGGAGAGGTACAGATACGCAGTATTTT
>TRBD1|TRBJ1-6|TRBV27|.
CASRPLRDREGSPLHF
TGTGCCAGCAGACCACTCCGGGACAGGGAGGGTTCACCCCTCCACTTT
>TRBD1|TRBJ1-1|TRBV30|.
CAWSVLPGQGANTEAFF
TGTGCCTGGAGCGTCCTACCGGGACAGGGGGCGAACACTGAAGCTTTCTTT
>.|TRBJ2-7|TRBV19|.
CASSIAQKATYEQYF
TGTGCCAGTAGTATAGCGCAGAAAGCGACCTACGAGCAGTACTTC
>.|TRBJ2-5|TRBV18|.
CASSPVPTETQYF
TGTGCCAGCTCACCAGTGCCCACGGAGACCCAGTACTTC
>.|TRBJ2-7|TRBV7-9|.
CASRPDMLYEQYF
TGTGCCAGCAGACCGGACATGCTCTACGAGCAGTACTTC
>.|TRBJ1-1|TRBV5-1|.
CASRFGTENTEAFF
TGCGCCAGCAGGTTCGGGACGGAGAACACTGAAGCTTTCTTT
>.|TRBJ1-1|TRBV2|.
CASTQLVTEAFF
TGTGCCAGCACCCAGCTCGTTACTGAAGCTTTCTTT
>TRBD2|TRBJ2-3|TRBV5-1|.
CASSFGFSGGAGDTQYF
TGCGCCAGCAGCTTCGGTTTTAGCGGGGGGGCTGGAGATACGCAGTATTTT
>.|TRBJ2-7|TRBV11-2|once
CASSGAGTVDF
TGTGCCAGCAGCGGTGCCGGGACGGTTGACTTC
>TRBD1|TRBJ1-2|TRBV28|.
CASSSYGTDPSNYGYTF
TGTGCCAGCAGTTCTTACGGGACAGATCCTTCCAATTATGGCTACACCTTC
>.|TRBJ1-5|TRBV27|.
CASRTGNQPQHF
TGTGCCAGCCGGACGGGAAATCAGCCCCAGCATTTT
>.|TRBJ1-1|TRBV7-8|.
CASAWGTEAFF
TGTGCCAGCGCTTGGGGCACTGAAGCTTTCTTT
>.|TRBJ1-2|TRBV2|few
CASSEDGYTF
TGTGCCAGCAGTGAAGATGGCTACACCTTC
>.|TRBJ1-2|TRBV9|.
CASSVDMVSPSTPNYGYTF
TGTGCCAGCAGCGTAGATATGGTCAGCCCATCCACCCCCAACTATGGCTACACCTTC
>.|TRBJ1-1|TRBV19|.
CASSDSGFWTEAFF
TGTGCCAGTAGTGATTCAGGGTTTTGGACTGAAGCTTTCTTT